Detailed here is one T cell receptor beta chain. This sample was taken from a study of blood T cell repertoires in COVID-19. For the study at large: From T cells, B-cell-depleted T cells, or PBMCs came the material, which was cDNA or gDNA.

Authors' methods: Nucleated cell number was recorded as an estimate derived from reference gene primer amplification. TCRdb keeps only in-frame clones here, not all; method: immunoSEQ multiplex PCR. D and trimming come from the DNA, and the V and J calls and clone size come from that table. The profile covers 120,000 to 150,000 clones, with 75% to 90% appearing a single time and 3% to 3.5% taken by the ten largest. The sample taken for sequencing was peripheral blood. The receptor was derived from a woman aged 55 to 70 with active COVID-19.

The CDR3 sequence: CASSQRQAIYEQYF. The CDR3, as DNA: TGTGCCAGCTCTCAGAGACAGGCGATCTACGAGCAGTACTTC. The chain combines TRBV2 with TRBJ2-7; D is perhaps TRBD1 (6 bases). The CDR3 extends over 14 amino acids. From germline, CDR1 is SNHLY and CDR2 FYNNEI. The V end lost 8 bases, the J end lost 3 bases, and 17 bases lay between the germline ends.